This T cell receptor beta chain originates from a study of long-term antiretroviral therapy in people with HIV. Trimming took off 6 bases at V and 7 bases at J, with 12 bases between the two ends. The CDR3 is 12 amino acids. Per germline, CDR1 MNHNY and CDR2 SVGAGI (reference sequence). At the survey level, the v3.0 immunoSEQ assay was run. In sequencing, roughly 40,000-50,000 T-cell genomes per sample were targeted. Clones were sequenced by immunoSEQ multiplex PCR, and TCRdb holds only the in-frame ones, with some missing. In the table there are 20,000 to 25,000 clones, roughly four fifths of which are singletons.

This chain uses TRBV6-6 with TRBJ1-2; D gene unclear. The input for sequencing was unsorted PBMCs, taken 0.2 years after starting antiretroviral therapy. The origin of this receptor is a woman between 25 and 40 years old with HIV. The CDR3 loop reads CASSPSLGGYTF. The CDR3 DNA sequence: TGTGCCAGCAGCCCATCTTTAGGTGGCTACACCTTC.